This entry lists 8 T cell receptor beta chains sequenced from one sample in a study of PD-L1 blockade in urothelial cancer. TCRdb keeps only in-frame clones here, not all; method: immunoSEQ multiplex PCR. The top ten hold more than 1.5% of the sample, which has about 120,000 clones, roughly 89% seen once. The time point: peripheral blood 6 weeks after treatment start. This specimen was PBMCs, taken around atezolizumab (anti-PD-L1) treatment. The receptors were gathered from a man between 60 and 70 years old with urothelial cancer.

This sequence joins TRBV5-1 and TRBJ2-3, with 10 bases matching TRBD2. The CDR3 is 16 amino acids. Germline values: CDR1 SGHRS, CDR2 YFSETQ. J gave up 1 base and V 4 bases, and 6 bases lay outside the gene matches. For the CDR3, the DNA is TGCGCCAGCAGCGCAAGCGGGAGGGCGGGCACAGATACGCAGTATTTT. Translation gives CASSASGRAGTDTQYF.

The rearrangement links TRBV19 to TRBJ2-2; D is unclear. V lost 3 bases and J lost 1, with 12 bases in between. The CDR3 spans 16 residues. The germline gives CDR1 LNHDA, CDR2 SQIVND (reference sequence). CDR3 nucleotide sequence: TGTGCCAGTAGTATCCTGCGAAACTTGAACACCGGGGAGCTGTTTTTT. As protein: CASSILRNLNTGELFF.

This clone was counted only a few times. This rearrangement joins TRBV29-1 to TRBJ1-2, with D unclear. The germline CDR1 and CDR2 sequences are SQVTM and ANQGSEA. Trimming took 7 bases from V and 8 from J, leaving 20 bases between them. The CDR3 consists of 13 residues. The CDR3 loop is CSAVDDLREGYTF. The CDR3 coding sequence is TGCAGCGCCGTTGATGATTTGCGGGAAGGCTACACCTTC.

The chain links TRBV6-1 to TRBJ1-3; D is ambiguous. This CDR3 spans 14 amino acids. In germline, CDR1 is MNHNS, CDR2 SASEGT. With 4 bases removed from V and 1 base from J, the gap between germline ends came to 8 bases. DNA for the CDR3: TGTGCCAGCAGTGTCCAGGTTTCTGGAAACACCATATATTTT. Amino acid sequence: CASSVQVSGNTIYF.

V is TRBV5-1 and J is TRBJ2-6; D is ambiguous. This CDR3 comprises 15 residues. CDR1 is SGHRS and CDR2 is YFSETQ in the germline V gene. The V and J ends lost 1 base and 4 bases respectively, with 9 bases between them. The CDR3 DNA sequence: TGCGCCAGCAGCTTGTCGGGTACAGGGGCCAACGTCCTGACTTTC. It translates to CASSLSGTGANVLTF.

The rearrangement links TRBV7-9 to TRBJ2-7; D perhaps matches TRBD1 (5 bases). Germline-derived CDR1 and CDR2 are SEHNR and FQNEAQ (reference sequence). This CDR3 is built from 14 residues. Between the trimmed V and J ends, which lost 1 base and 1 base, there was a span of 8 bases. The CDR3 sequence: CASSLGGRSYEQYF. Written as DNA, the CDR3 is TGTGCCAGCAGCTTAGGGGGCAGATCCTACGAGCAGTACTTC.

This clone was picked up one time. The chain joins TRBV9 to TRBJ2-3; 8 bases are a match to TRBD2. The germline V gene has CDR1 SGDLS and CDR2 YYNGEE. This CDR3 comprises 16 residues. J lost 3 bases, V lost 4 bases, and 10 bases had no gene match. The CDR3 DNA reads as TGTGCCAGCAGCCTCCGGAGCGGGGGCGGTACAGATACGCAGTATTTT. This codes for CASSLRSGGGTDTQYF.

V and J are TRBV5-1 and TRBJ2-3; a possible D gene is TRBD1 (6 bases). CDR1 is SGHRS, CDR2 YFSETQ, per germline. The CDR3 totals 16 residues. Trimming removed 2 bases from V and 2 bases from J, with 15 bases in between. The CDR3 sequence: CASSLQGRTHTDTQYF. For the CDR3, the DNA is TGCGCCAGCAGCTTACAGGGCCGTACACACACAGATACGCAGTATTTT.